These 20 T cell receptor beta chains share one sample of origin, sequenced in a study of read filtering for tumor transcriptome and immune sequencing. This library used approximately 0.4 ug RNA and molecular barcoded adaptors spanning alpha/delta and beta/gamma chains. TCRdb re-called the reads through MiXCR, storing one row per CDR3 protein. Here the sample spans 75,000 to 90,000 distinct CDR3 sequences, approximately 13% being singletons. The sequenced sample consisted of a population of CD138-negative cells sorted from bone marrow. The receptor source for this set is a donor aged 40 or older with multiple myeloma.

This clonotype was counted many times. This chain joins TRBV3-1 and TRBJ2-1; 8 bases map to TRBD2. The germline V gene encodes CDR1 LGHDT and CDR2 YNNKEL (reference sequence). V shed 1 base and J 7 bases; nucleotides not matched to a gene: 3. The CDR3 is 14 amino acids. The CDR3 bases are TGTGCCAGCAGCCAAGCGGGAGGGGGTAATGAGCAGTTCTTC. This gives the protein CASSQAGGGNEQFF.

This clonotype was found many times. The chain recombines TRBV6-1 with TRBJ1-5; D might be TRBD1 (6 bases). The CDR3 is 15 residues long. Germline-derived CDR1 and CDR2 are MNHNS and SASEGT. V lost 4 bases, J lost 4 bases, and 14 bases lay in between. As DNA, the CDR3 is TGTGCCAGCAGTGGCGGGACACTAAGTAATCAGCCCCAGCATTTT. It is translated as CASSGGTLSNQPQHF.

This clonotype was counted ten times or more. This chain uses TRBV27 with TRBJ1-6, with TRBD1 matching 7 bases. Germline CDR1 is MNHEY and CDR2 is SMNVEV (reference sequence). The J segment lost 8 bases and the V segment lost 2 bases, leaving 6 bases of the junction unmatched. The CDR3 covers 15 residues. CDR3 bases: TGTGCCAGCAGTTTAGCGGGACAGTCCTATTCACCCCTCCACTTT. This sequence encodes CASSLAGQSYSPLHF.

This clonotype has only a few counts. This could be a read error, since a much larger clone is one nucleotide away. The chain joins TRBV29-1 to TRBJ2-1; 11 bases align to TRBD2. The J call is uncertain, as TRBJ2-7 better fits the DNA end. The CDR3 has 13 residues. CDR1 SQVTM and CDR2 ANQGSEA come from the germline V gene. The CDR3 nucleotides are TGCAGCGTCCCGGGACTAGCGGTCAATGAGCAGTACTTC. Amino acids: CSVPGLAVNEQYF.

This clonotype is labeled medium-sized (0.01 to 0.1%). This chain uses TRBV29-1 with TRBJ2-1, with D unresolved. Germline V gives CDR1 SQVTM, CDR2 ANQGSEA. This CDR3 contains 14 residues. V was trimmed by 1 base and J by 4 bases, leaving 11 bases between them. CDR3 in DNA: TGCAGCGTTGAAGTACTCCACCAGTACAATGAGCAGTTCTTC. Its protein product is CSVEVLHQYNEQFF.

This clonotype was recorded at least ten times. The CDR3 region is CSAAHNEQFF. In DNA form, the CDR3 reads TGCAGCGCCGCTCACAATGAGCAGTTCTTC. The V and J genes are TRBV29-1 and TRBJ2-1; D gene uncertain. Germline assignment: CDR1 SQVTM and CDR2 ANQGSEA. The CDR3 covers 10 residues. Trimming took off 7 bases at V and 5 bases at J, with 6 bases between the two ends.

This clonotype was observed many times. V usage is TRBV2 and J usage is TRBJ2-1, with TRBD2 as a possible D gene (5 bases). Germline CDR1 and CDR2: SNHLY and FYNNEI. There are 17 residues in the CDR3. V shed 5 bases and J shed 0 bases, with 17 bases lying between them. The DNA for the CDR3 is TGTGCCAGCAGTCTTGAGGGAGACCAATTCTCCTACAATGAGCAGTTCTTC. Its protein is CASSLEGDQFSYNEQFF.

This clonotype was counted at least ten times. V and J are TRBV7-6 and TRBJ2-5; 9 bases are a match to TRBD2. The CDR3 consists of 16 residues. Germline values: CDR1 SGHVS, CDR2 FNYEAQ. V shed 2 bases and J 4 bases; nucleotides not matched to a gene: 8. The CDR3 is CASSLRREGRRETQYF. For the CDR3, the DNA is TGTGCCAGCAGCTTAAGGCGGGAGGGCCGACGAGAGACCCAGTACTTC.

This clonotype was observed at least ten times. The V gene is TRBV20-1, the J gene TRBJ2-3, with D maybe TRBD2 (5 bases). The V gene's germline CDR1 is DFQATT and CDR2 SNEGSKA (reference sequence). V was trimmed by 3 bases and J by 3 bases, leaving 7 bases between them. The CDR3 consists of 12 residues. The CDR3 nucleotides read TGCAGTGCTAGTGGCGGGACAGATACGCAGTATTTT. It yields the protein CSASGGTDTQYF.

The CDR3 DNA reads TGTGCCAGCAGTTTTCCCGACAGGGTCTACGAGCAGTACTTC. Its translation: CASSFPDRVYEQYF. The V call is TRBV28, the J call TRBJ2-7; 7 bases fit TRBD1. Per the germline V gene, CDR1 is MDHEN and CDR2 is SYDVKM. This CDR3 spans 14 amino acids. The trim removed 3 bases at V and 3 bases at J, leaving 5 bases unmatched.

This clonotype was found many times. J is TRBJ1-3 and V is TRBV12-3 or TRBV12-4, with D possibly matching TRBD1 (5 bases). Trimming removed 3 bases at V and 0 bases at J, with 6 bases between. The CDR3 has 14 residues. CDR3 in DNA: TGTGCCAGCAGTTTTACAGGCTCTGGAAACACCATATATTTT. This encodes CASSFTGSGNTIYF.

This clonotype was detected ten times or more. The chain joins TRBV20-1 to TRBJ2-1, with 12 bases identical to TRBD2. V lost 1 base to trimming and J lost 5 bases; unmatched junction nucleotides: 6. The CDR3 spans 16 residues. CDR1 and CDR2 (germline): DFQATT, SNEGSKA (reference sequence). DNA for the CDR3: TGCAGTGCTAGAGGTCTAGCGGGAGGGCCTGACAATGAGCAGTTCTTC. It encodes CSARGLAGGPDNEQFF.

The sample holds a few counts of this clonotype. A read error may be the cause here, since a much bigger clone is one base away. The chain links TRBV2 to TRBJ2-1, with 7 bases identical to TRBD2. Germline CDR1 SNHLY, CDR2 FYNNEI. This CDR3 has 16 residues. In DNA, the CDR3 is TGTGCCGGAAGACTAGCAACCGGCCCAACCTACAATGGGCAGTTCTTC. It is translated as CAGRLATGPTYNGQFF.

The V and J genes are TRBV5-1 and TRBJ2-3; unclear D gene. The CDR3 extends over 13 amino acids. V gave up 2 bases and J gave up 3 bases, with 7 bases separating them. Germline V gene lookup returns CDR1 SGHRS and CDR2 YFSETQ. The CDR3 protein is CASSLQPTDTQYF. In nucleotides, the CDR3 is TGCGCCAGCAGCTTACAGCCGACAGATACGCAGTATTTT.

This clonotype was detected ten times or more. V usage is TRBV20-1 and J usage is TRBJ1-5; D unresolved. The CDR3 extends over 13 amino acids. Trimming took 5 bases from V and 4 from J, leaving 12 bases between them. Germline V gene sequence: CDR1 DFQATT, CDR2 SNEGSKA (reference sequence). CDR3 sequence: CSAFWERNQPQHF. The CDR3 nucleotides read TGCAGTGCTTTCTGGGAGCGTAATCAGCCCCAGCATTTT.

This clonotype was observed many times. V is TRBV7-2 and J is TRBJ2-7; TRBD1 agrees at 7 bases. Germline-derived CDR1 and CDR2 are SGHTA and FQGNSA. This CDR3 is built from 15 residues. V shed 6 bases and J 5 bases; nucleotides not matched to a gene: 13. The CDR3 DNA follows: TGTGCCAGCAGATTTCGAGGGGGCGCCGGGGACGAGCAGTACTTC. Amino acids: CASRFRGGAGDEQYF.

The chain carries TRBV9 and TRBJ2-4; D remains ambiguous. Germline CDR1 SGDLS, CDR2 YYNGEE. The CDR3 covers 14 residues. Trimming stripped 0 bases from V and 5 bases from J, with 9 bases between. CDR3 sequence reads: CASSVAPEENIQYF. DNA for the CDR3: TGTGCCAGCAGCGTAGCCCCGGAAGAAAACATTCAGTACTTC. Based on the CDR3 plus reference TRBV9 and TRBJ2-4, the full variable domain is DSGVTQTPKHLITATGQRVTLRCSPRSGDLSVYWYQQSLDQGLQFLIQYYNGEERAKGNILERFSAQQFPDLHSELNLSSLELGDSALYFCASSVAPEENIQYFGAGTRLSVL.

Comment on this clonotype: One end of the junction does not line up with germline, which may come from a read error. The DNA for the CDR3 is TGTGCCAGCAGTTCCAACACAGATCCGCAGTATTTT. Residues: CASSSNTDPQYF. V usage is TRBV6-6 and J usage is TRBJ2-3, with D hard to call. The CDR3 length is 12 residues. The V gene's germline CDR1 is MNHNY and CDR2 SVGAGI (reference sequence).

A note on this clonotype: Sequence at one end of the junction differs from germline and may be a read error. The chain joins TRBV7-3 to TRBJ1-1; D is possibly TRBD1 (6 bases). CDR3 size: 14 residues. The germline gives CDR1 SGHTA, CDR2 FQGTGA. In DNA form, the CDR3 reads TGTGCCAGCAGCTTGGGACACTCGAACACTGAAGCTCTCTTT. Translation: CASSLGHSNTEALF.

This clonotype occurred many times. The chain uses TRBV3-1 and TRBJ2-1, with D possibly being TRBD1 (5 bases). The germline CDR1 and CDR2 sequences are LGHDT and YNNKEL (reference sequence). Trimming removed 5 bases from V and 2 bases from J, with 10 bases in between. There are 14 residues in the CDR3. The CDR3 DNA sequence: TGTGCCAGCAGCTATACAGGTACCTACAATGAGCAGTTCTTC. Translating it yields CASSYTGTYNEQFF.